These T cell receptor beta chains were read from a single sample in a study of T cells after yellow fever vaccination. One entry per CDR3 protein results from TCRdb running MiXCR on the 5' RACE reads. The sample holds about 300,000 distinct CDR3 sequences; about 6.9% are singletons and the top ten take over 15%. Sequencing was performed on PBMCs, taken about 41 days after the first yellow fever vaccination. The receptors derive from a man between 18 and 29 years old who received the YFV17D yellow fever vaccine. Each CDR3 is given with its conserved first and last residue. The D gene is left open where the match is weak. The size field is filled for only some rows; it gives once, few, many or a size class.

J gene,D gene,clone size,V gene,CDR3 DNA,CDR3 protein
TRBJ1-6,.,few,TRBV27,TGTGCCAGCACCTTGGGACTCTATTCACCCCTCCACTTT,CASTLGLYSPLHF
TRBJ1-1,TRBD1,few,TRBV20-1,TGCAGTGCTAGCACCACAGGGGGCTTTGGAGCTTTCTTT,CSASTTGGFGAFF
TRBJ2-7,.,few,TRBV6-1,TGTGCCAGCAGTGCGGCTAGCGTCATGTACGAGCAGTACTTC,CASSAASVMYEQYF
TRBJ1-1,.,.,TRBV18,TGTGCCAGCTCACCCATGAAGACGAACACTGAAGCTTTCTTT,CASSPMKTNTEAFF
TRBJ1-1,.,.,TRBV7-3,TGTGCCAGCAGCTCAGTGGGCACTGAAGCTTTCTTT,CASSSVGTEAFF
TRBJ2-5,.,.,TRBV6-1,TGTGCCAGCAGTAGATCGACCCGGTGGGAGACCCAGTACTTC,CASSRSTRWETQYF
TRBJ1-5,.,few,TRBV6-5,TGTGCCAGCAGTTACACCCCCTATGTAACAGGGAAATTCAATCAGCCCCAGCATTTT,CASSYTPYVTGKFNQPQHF
TRBJ2-3,.,few,TRBV7-6,TGTGCCAGCAGCTTAGTTGGGGGGACCCTCGCAGATACGCAGTATTTT,CASSLVGGTLADTQYF
TRBJ2-3,TRBD1,.,TRBV20-1,TGCAGTGTAGGACAGGGGGCTAGCACAGATACGCAGTATTTT,CSVGQGASTDTQYF
TRBJ1-1,.,few,TRBV5-1,TGCGCCAGCAGCTTGTTTGGGGGCGCGGGGACTGAAGCTTTCTTT,CASSLFGGAGTEAFF
TRBJ1-1,TRBD1,many,TRBV6-2/TRBV6-3,TGTGCCATCGTACAGGGGACAGAAGCTTTCTTT,CAIVQGTEAFF
TRBJ2-5,.,many,TRBV28,TGTGCCAGCAGTTTTCGGGGGGCCCTCGTGGCCCAGTACTTC,CASSFRGALVAQYF
TRBJ2-7,TRBD2,few,TRBV10-2,TGCGCCAGCATCGGACTAGCGGCATCCTACGAGCAGTACTTC,CASIGLAASYEQYF
TRBJ2-7,TRBD1,few,TRBV27,TGTGCCAGCAGTATCCAGACAGGGCCCTACGAGCAGTACTTC,CASSIQTGPYEQYF
TRBJ2-3,TRBD1,few,TRBV5-1,TGCGCCAGCAGCTTTGGACAGGGATCCCCCACAGATACGCAGTATTTT,CASSFGQGSPTDTQYF
TRBJ2-1,.,.,TRBV13,TGTGCCAGCAGCTTAGTCTTTTCCAGCTCCTACAATGAGCAGTTCTTC,CASSLVFSSSYNEQFF
TRBJ1-2,.,few,TRBV7-9,TGTGCCAGCAGCTACAGGGAAGGGGGTGGCTACACCTTC,CASSYREGGGYTF
TRBJ2-3,.,many,TRBV9,TGTGCCAGCAGCGTAGGGGGGATAAGCACAGATACGCAGTATTTT,CASSVGGISTDTQYF
TRBJ2-3,TRBD2,many,TRBV7-2,TGTGCCAGCAGCTTAAATAGCGGGGGGGATACGCAGTATTTT,CASSLNSGGDTQYF
TRBJ2-3,TRBD2,.,TRBV24-1,TGTGCCACCAGTGAGGGGGGGTTGGGCACAGATACGCAGTATTTT,CATSEGGLGTDTQYF
TRBJ1-1,.,few,TRBV7-9,TGTGCCAGCAGCTTAGCCTTGGGAAGAATGAACACTGAAGCTTTCTTT,CASSLALGRMNTEAFF
TRBJ1-1,.,.,TRBV30,TGTGCCTGGAGCCTCCAGGGAGCTTTCTTT,CAWSLQGAFF
TRBJ1-1,TRBD1,.,TRBV14,TGTGCCAGCAGCCAAGTAAGGGGGCTTTTATTGAACACTGAAGCTTTCTTT,CASSQVRGLLLNTEAFF
TRBJ2-3,.,many,TRBV4-1,TGCGCCAGCAGCCAAGGGGACGGGCGGGATACGCAGTATTTT,CASSQGDGRDTQYF